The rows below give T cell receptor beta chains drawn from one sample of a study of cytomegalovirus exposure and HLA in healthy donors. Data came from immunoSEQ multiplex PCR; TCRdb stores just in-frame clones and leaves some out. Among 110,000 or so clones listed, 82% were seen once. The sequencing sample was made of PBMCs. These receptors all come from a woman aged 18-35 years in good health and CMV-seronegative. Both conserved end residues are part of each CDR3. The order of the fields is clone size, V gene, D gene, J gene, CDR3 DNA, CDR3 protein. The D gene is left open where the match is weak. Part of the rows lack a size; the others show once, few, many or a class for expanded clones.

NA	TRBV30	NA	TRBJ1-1	TGTGCCTGGGGCCGGGGGGGTGGCACTGAAGCTTTCTTT	CAWGRGGGTEAFF
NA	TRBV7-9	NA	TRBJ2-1	TGTGCCAGCAGCCGAGGGTACAATGAGCAGTTCTTC	CASSRGYNEQFF
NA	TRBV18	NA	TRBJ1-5	TGTGCCAGCTCTCCTCGCGGGGATCAGCCCCAGCATTTT	CASSPRGDQPQHF
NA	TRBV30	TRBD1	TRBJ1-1	TGTGCCTGGAGCCGTAACACCGGGACAGGGGGCCTTGAAGCTTTCTTT	CAWSRNTGTGGLEAFF
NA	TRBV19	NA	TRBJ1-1	TGTGCCAGTGAGGGCGGGGCGCAACGGGCTTTCTTT	CASEGGAQRAFF
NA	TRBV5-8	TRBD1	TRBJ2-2	TGTGCCAGCAGCTTGGATGGGACAGGGAACACCGGGGAGCTGTTTTTT	CASSLDGTGNTGELFF
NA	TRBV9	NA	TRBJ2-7	TGTGCCAGCAGCCCCTTTCGGGGATCTAACGAGCAGTACTTC	CASSPFRGSNEQYF
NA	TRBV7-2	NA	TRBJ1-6	TGTGCCAGCAGCCCAAGCGGAGTTTCCTATAATTCACCCCTCCACTTT	CASSPSGVSYNSPLHF
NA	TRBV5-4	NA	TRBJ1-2	TGTGCCAGCAGCTTGGCCGGGAGGGCCTATGGCTACACCTTC	CASSLAGRAYGYTF
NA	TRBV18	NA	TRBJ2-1	TGTGCCAGCTCACCGTACAGGAACAATGAGCAGTTCTTC	CASSPYRNNEQFF
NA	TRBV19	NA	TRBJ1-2	TGTGCCAGTACGGGGTTAGCCTTGTTCTATGGCTACACCTTC	CASTGLALFYGYTF
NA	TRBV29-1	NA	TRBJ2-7	TGCAGCGTTGAGGGGGGAGAGGAGTACGAGCAGTACTTC	CSVEGGEEYEQYF
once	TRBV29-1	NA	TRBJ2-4	TGCAGCGTTGTGCCAGGTGGGAACATTCAGTACTTC	CSVVPGGNIQYF
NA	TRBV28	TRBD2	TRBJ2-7	TGTGCCAGCAGTTTAGTGACTAGCGGCCTCTACGAGCAGTACTTC	CASSLVTSGLYEQYF
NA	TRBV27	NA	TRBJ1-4	TGTGCCAGCAGTTTCGGGGGGGTGGGTGAAAAACTGTTTTTT	CASSFGGVGEKLFF
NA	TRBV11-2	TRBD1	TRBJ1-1	TGTGCCAGCAGCTTAGAACGACAGGGCAACACTGAAGCTTTCTTT	CASSLERQGNTEAFF
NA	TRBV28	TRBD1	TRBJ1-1	TGTGCCAGCAGTGCAGTCTACAGGGGGCAGGCTTTCTTT	CASSAVYRGQAFF
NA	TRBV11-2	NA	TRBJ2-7	TGTGCCAGCAGCTCGGAGGGGTCGGGGCACTACGAGCAGTACTTC	CASSSEGSGHYEQYF
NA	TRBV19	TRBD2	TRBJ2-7	TGTGCCAGTAGCTTGACTAGCGGGAGTAGGGACGAGCAGTACTTC	CASSLTSGSRDEQYF
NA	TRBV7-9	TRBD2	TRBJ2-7	TGTGCCAGCCGGGGGGGGCATCCCTACGAGCAGTACTTC	CASRGGHPYEQYF
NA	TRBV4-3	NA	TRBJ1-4	TGCGCCAGCAGCCAACAGGGTCATGAAAAACTGTTTTTT	CASSQQGHEKLFF
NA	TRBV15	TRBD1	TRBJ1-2	TGTGCCACCAGCAGAGATCGGGCAGGGGGCCGGGGGGGCTACACCTTC	CATSRDRAGGRGGYTF
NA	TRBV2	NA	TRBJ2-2	TGTGCCAGCCGAGGGGGGACAGTCACGAGCGGGGAGCTGTTTTTT	CASRGGTVTSGELFF
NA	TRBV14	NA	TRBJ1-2	TGTGCCAGCAGCCAAGCAGACAGTCGGATCGGCTACACCTTC	CASSQADSRIGYTF
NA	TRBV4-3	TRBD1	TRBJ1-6	TGCGCCAGCAGCCGGGACAGACTAACCCCCCTCCACTTT	CASSRDRLTPLHF
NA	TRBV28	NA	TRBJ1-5	TGTGCCAGCAGTTTGGCCAGGGGAAGCAATCAGCCCCAGCATTTT	CASSLARGSNQPQHF
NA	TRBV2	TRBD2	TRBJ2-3	TGTGCCAGCAGTGAATTTGTGCTAGCGGGGGCATCTAGCACAGATACGCAGTATTTT	CASSEFVLAGASSTDTQYF
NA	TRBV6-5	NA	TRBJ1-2	TGTGCCAGCAGTTTGGGCGGGATTGACTATGGCTACACCTTC	CASSLGGIDYGYTF
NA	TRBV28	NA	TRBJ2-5	TGTGCCAGCTCCGCCCAGGGGCCCCTGGAGACCCAGTACTTC	CASSAQGPLETQYF
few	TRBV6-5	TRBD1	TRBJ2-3	TGTGCCAGCAGTCACGACAGGGGCACAGATACGCAGTATTTT	CASSHDRGTDTQYF
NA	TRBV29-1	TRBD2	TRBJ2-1	TGCAGCTTCCAGGAGGGAGGGAGCCCAGAGTTCTTC	CSFQEGGSPEFF
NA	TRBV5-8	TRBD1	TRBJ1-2	TGTGCCAGCAGCTCGGACGGACAGGGGCGGGCTGGCTACACCTTC	CASSSDGQGRAGYTF
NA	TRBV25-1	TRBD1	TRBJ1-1	TGTGCCAGCAGTGAACCGGGACAGGGGGAAGCTTTCTTT	CASSEPGQGEAFF
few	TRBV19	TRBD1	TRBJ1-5	TGTGCCAGTAGTGGGACAGGGGGCTTTCAGCCCCAGCATTTT	CASSGTGGFQPQHF
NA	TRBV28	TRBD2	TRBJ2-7	TGTGCCAGCAGTCCTATATCTAGCGGGAGGGCTTACGAGCAGTACTTC	CASSPISSGRAYEQYF
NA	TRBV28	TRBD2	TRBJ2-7	TGTGCCAGCAGTTTAATTGGGGGAGGGAGTGACGAGCAGTACTTC	CASSLIGGGSDEQYF